Below, 12 T cell receptor beta chains from the same sample are listed, as sequenced in a study of cytomegalovirus exposure and HLA in healthy donors (TCRdb year 2017). Library prep was done by the immunoSEQ multiplex PCR assay. As stored in TCRdb, this immuneACCESS dataset retains in-frame rearrangements with V and J assigned. A fraction of the clones does not appear; measured against another copy, unresolved V genes explain less than half of the discrepancy, and the remainder lacks a known reason. Across this sample there are approximately 170,000 clones, with more than 70% seen only once. The top ten constitute 9.5% to 13% of the sample. The source material was PBMCs. The origin of the receptors is a man between 25 and 39 years old in good health and CMV-seropositive.

This rearrangement joins TRBV7-9 to TRBJ2-5; the match to TRBD2 covers 8 bases. Looked up from germline, CDR1 is SEHNR and CDR2 is FQNEAQ (reference sequence). CDR3 length equals 16 residues. V lost 3 bases to trimming and J lost 10 bases; unmatched junction nucleotides: 16. As DNA, the CDR3 is TGTGCCAGCAGCTTTGGTTCCTTACCCCTCGGGGGGGACCAGTACTTC. Its protein product is CASSFGSLPLGGDQYF.

The chain employs TRBV4-1 and TRBJ2-7, with 8 bases that match TRBD1. Germline values: CDR1 MGHRA, CDR2 YSYEKL. The V and J ends lost 0 bases and 7 bases, in that order; junction bases with no gene match: 14. The CDR3 spans 17 residues. The CDR3 protein is CASSQDQSSRGTGEQYF. CDR3 coding DNA: TGCGCCAGCAGCCAAGATCAGTCGTCCAGGGGGACAGGAGAGCAGTACTTC.

The CDR3 coding sequence is TGTGCCAGCAGTTTATCGGGGGGGTCTAACTATGGCTACACCTTC. Protein product: CASSLSGGSNYGYTF. The chain uses TRBV27 and TRBJ1-2, with D possibly matching TRBD1 (5 bases). The V end was cut by 0 bases, the J end by 0 bases, with 8 bases between. Germline loops: CDR1 MNHEY, CDR2 SMNVEV (reference sequence). This CDR3 has 15 amino acids.

This clone was observed once. This chain connects TRBV7-2 to TRBJ1-1; D is possibly TRBD1 (6 bases). Germline CDR1 and CDR2: SGHTA and FQGNSA. This CDR3 contains 14 residues. V lost 5 bases to trimming and J lost 3 bases, with 13 bases between them. The CDR3 loop reads CASSQDRSDTEAFF. CDR3 nucleotides: TGTGCCAGCAGCCAAGACAGGAGCGACACTGAAGCTTTCTTT.

The gene calls are TRBV6-1 and TRBJ2-7, with TRBD1 matching over 8 bases. CDR1 and CDR2 (germline): MNHNS, SASEGT. The length of the CDR3 is 15 residues. V lost 2 bases, J lost 1 base, and 4 bases stayed unmatched. In DNA, the CDR3 is TGTGCCAGCAGTGAACAGGGGGCTCGGTCCTACGAGCAGTACTTC. The encoded protein is CASSEQGARSYEQYF.

The genes are TRBV4-2 and TRBJ2-2; D may be TRBD2 (6 bases). The ends were cut back, 0 bases at V and 2 bases at J, with 19 bases in the middle. The CDR3 totals 19 residues. Germline CDR1 reads LGHNA; CDR2 reads YNFKEQ. In nucleotides, the CDR3 is TGTGCCAGCAGCCAAGATTCCAAGGGATACGGGAGAAACACCGGGGAGCTGTTTTTT. Its protein is CASSQDSKGYGRNTGELFF.

This clone was picked up one time. This sequence joins TRBV6-5 and TRBJ2-7; D is uncertain. The CDR3 has 14 amino acids. V was cut by 0 bases and J by 1 base, with 7 bases left in between. Germline V gives CDR1 MNHEY, CDR2 SVGAGI. CDR3 sequence: CASSYSYSSYEQYF. CDR3 nucleotide sequence: TGTGCCAGCAGTTACTCGTACAGTTCCTACGAGCAGTACTTC.

This chain connects TRBV19 to TRBJ2-7; 7 nucleotides agree with TRBD1. The CDR3 is made up of 15 amino acids. V was pared by 3 bases and J by 1 base, with 6 bases of the junction left unmatched. From germline, CDR1 is LNHDA and CDR2 SQIVND (reference sequence). CDR3: CASSMRQQGSYEQYF. The CDR3 region has the DNA TGTGCCAGTAGTATGCGGCAACAGGGGTCCTACGAGCAGTACTTC. Together with reference TRBV19 and TRBJ2-7, the CDR3 gives the full variable domain: DGGITQSPKYLFRKEGQNVTLSCEQNLNHDAMYWYRQDPGQGLRLIYYSQIVNDFQKGDIAEGYSVSREKKESFPLTVTSAQKNPTAFYLCASSMRQQGSYEQYFGPGTRLTVT.

This clone was recorded only once. V is TRBV23-1 and J is TRBJ1-1; 7 bases map to TRBD1. TRBV23-1 is placed among ORFs of uncertain function. Unmatched junction bases numbered 1, after V lost 2 bases and J lost 10 bases. The CDR3 covers 11 residues. The CDR3 protein is CASSQPGGAFF. For the CDR3, the DNA is TGCGCCAGCAGTCAACCAGGGGGAGCTTTCTTT.

This clone appeared once. The chain employs TRBV29-1 and TRBJ2-1; D is perhaps TRBD1 (5 bases). Germline CDR1 SQVTM, CDR2 ANQGSEA. Trimming took 4 bases from V and 11 from J, leaving 6 bases between them. This CDR3 is 9 amino acids long. CDR3 in amino acids: CSVGQKQFF. In DNA form, the CDR3 reads TGCAGCGTTGGACAGAAGCAGTTCTTC.

The gene calls are TRBV4-1 and TRBJ2-3; 10 bases fit TRBD2. Germline CDR1 is MGHRA and CDR2 is YSYEKL. The V gene end was trimmed by 4 bases and the J gene end by 2 bases; junction bases not matched to a gene: 3. The CDR3 length is 15 residues. CDR3 sequence: CASSLLAGATDTQYF. The CDR3, as DNA: TGCGCCAGCAGCCTCCTAGCGGGGGCCACAGATACGCAGTATTTT.

The V gene is TRBV4-3, the J gene TRBJ2-2; TRBD1 agrees at 8 bases. The ends lost 4 bases at V and 2 bases at J; junction bases unmatched: 9. Per the germline V gene, CDR1 is LGHNA and CDR2 is YSLEER. The CDR3 has 17 amino acids. CDR3 nucleotide sequence: TGCGCCAGCAGCCGAATCCCGGGACAGGCTAACACCGGGGAGCTGTTTTTT. Its protein product is CASSRIPGQANTGELFF.